This is a list of T cell receptor beta chains from one sample in a study of T cell changes during pregnancy in multiple sclerosis. TCRdb's table, derived via immunoSEQ multiplex PCR, lists solely in-frame clones and lacks some. The sample has around 100,000 clones, about 90% seen once. Sequenced material: peripheral blood, taken after pregnancy. These receptors all stem from a female donor with multiple sclerosis, enrolled in a pregnancy study. CDR3s include the opening cysteine and the closing phenylalanine or tryptophan. D genes are given only for firm matches. Clone size is shown for a subset of rows, as once, few, many or a class of expanded clone.

>TRBV6-1|TRBD2|TRBJ2-1|-
CASIIGGRADNEQFF
TGTGCCAGCATAATAGGCGGGAGGGCGGACAATGAGCAGTTCTTC
>TRBV18|-|TRBJ1-1|-
CASSPRTFGTEAFF
TGTGCCAGCTCACCGAGGACTTTTGGTACTGAAGCTTTCTTT
>TRBV9|TRBD2|TRBJ2-1|-
CASSVEAGVSEQFF
TGTGCCAGCAGCGTAGAAGCGGGAGTAAGTGAGCAGTTCTTC
>TRBV18|-|TRBJ1-4|-
CASSPNGQPNEKLFF
TGTGCCAGCTCACCAAACGGACAGCCTAATGAAAAACTGTTTTTT
>TRBV6-6|-|TRBJ1-6|-
CASSYEGGLLPLHF
TGTGCCAGCAGTTACGAGGGAGGTCTTTTACCCCTCCACTTT
>TRBV4-1|TRBD1|TRBJ1-6|-
CASSHDRQGPTRNSPLHF
TGCGCCAGCAGCCACGACCGACAGGGCCCAACACGAAATTCACCCCTCCACTTT
>TRBV28|TRBD2|TRBJ2-3|-
CASSSPLAGVRTQYF
TGTGCCAGCAGTTCCCCCCTAGCGGGAGTGCGTACGCAGTATTTT
>TRBV11-3|-|TRBJ2-3|-
CASSLPFGPGDTQYF
TGTGCCAGCAGCCTGCCGTTTGGGCCAGGGGATACGCAGTATTTT
>TRBV20-1|-|TRBJ1-2|-
CSAIEGGYTF
TGCAGTGCGATTGAGGGTGGCTACACCTTC
>TRBV9|TRBD1|TRBJ2-7|-
CASSQGQGYEQYF
TGTGCCAGCAGCCAAGGACAGGGCTACGAGCAGTACTTC
>TRBV13|-|TRBJ2-2|-
CASSLNSPNTGELFF
TGTGCCAGCAGCTTAAACAGCCCGAACACCGGGGAGCTGTTTTTT
>TRBV27|-|TRBJ2-3|-
CASSFVGTDTQYF
TGTGCCAGCAGTTTTGTCGGCACAGATACGCAGTATTTT
>TRBV6-1|-|TRBJ1-2|-
CASSDGQSYGYTF
TGTGCCAGCAGTGATGGGCAATCCTATGGCTACACCTTC
>TRBV27|-|TRBJ2-7|-
CASSLRGRGEYF
TGTGCCAGCAGTTTACGAGGCAGGGGCGAGTACTTC
>TRBV11-3|TRBD1|TRBJ2-7|-
CASSLFTGQETSYEQYF
TGTGCCAGCAGCTTATTTACCGGACAGGAGACTTCCTACGAGCAGTACTTC
>TRBV4-1|TRBD1|TRBJ1-2|-
CASSPSGTGANYGYTF
TGCGCCAGCAGCCCCTCCGGGACAGGGGCAAACTATGGCTACACCTTC
>TRBV29-1|TRBD2|TRBJ2-5|-
CSVVHSGGAPGAQYF
TGCAGCGTAGTACATAGCGGGGGGGCTCCAGGGGCCCAGTACTTC
>TRBV15|-|TRBJ2-2|-
CATSSRDKWNGELFF
TGTGCCACCAGCAGCCGGGACAAGTGGAACGGGGAGCTGTTTTTT
>TRBV28|TRBD1|TRBJ2-7|once
CASSLGTGVVYEQYF
TGTGCCAGCAGTTTGGGGACAGGGGTGGTGTACGAGCAGTACTTC
>TRBV7-2|-|TRBJ1-1|-
CASSLIKNTEAFF
TGTGCCAGCAGCTTAATAAAGAACACTGAAGCTTTCTTT
>TRBV9|-|TRBJ1-2|-
CASSVRDYGYTF
TGTGCCAGCAGCGTCAGGGACTATGGCTACACCTTC
>TRBV27|TRBD2|TRBJ2-7|-
CASSFLAGASYEQYF
TGTGCCAGCAGTTTCCTAGCGGGGGCATCCTACGAGCAGTACTTC
>TRBV12-5|-|TRBJ1-5|-
CASGPGDSNQPQHF
TGTGCTAGTGGACCCGGGGATAGCAATCAGCCCCAGCATTTT
>TRBV6-1|-|TRBJ2-7|-
CASSEDRYLEQYF
TGTGCCAGCAGTGAAGATCGATACTTGGAGCAGTACTTC
>TRBV6-1|TRBD2|TRBJ2-4|-
CASSEPGGAKNIQYF
TGTGCCAGCAGTGAACCGGGGGGGGCCAAAAACATTCAGTACTTC
>TRBV6-5|-|TRBJ1-6|-
CASSYSIQGGSPLHF
TGTGCCAGCAGTTACTCGATCCAGGGAGGTTCACCCCTCCACTTT
>TRBV10-3|TRBD2|TRBJ2-5|-
CAISESSPGRGGKETQYF
TGTGCCATCAGTGAGTCAAGTCCCGGGCGGGGGGGAAAAGAGACCCAGTACTTC
>TRBV7-2|-|TRBJ2-1|-
CASGSGNEQFF
TGTGCCTCCGGTTCGGGGAATGAGCAGTTCTTC
>TRBV28|-|TRBJ1-6|-
CASSVGEGSYNSPLHF
TGTGCCAGCAGTGTAGGCGAGGGCTCCTATAATTCACCCCTCCACTTT
>TRBV30|TRBD1|TRBJ1-2|-
CAWRGVGGTGALGGYTF
TGTGCCTGGAGGGGGGTTGGCGGGACAGGGGCCCTCGGTGGCTACACCTTC
>TRBV15|-|TRBJ1-5|-
CATSSSPGQPQHF
TGTGCCACCAGCAGTTCCCCGGGTCAGCCCCAGCATTTT
>TRBV29-1|-|TRBJ1-2|-
CSVAHAGINYGYTF
TGCAGCGTAGCCCATGCAGGGATCAACTATGGCTACACCTTC
>TRBV2|-|TRBJ2-3|once
CASSAGLSPTDTQYF
TGTGCCAGCAGTGCGGGATTAAGCCCCACAGATACGCAGTATTTT
>TRBV5-1|-|TRBJ2-3|-
CASSLADRTTDTQYF
TGCGCCAGCAGCTTGGCCGACAGGACCACAGATACGCAGTATTTT
>TRBV7-9|-|TRBJ2-1|-
CASSSSVSEQFF
TGTGCCAGCAGCTCCAGTGTATCTGAGCAGTTCTTC
>TRBV2|TRBD1|TRBJ1-1|-
CASIRQGSTEAFF
TGTGCCAGCATCCGACAGGGGAGCACTGAAGCTTTCTTT
>TRBV6-6|-|TRBJ2-7|-
CASRDNPSYEQYF
TGTGCCAGCCGGGACAACCCTTCCTACGAGCAGTACTTC
>TRBV2|TRBD1|TRBJ1-6|-
CASSDQGQGYNSPLHF
TGTGCCAGCAGTGACCAGGGACAGGGCTATAATTCACCCCTCCACTTT
>TRBV6-1|-|TRBJ2-2|-
CASTMEGSNTGELFF
TGTGCCAGCACTATGGAGGGGTCGAACACCGGGGAGCTGTTTTTT
>TRBV7-8|-|TRBJ1-6|-
CASSPLRGSPLHF
TGTGCCAGCAGCCCCCTCCGGGGGTCACCCCTCCACTTT
>TRBV28|-|TRBJ2-7|-
CASSKTGLYSYEQYF
TGTGCCAGCAGCAAAACAGGGTTGTACTCCTACGAGCAGTACTTC
>TRBV7-2|-|TRBJ2-7|-
CASSLVRGGQYEQYF
TGTGCCAGCAGCTTAGTACGGGGTGGGCAATACGAGCAGTACTTC
>TRBV5-1|-|TRBJ2-3|-
CASSPLRGYTDTQYF
TGCGCCAGCAGCCCTCTGAGGGGGTACACAGATACGCAGTATTTT
>TRBV29-1|TRBD1|TRBJ2-7|-
CSVRSGQGTYEQYF
TGCAGCGTCAGGTCGGGACAGGGGACCTACGAGCAGTACTTC